This T cell receptor beta chain was documented in a study of CD8+CD57+ T cells in acquired aplastic anemia. Study overall: Sorted CD4+ and CD8+ cells yielded around 3.3 ug of DNA on average. Roughly 11 million reads, on average, were obtained for CD4+ cells from healthy donors.

Genomic DNA acted as the template from which TCR beta VDJ combination and CDR3 sequence profiling were carried out. TCRdb redid the calling of the reads with MiXCR, one entry per CDR3 protein. Among a few hundred thousand distinct CDR3 sequences, roughly 68% were seen once, and the ten largest hold 3.5% to 4.5%. In germline, CDR1 is SGHTA, CDR2 FQGNSA. V lost 0 bases to trimming and J lost 14 bases, with 22 bases between them. This CDR3 has 15 amino acids. Material for sequencing was sorted CD4+, CD8+, or CD8+CD57+ T cells (not recorded which) from PBMCs. The TCR was taken from a human donor in good health, serving as a control. V gene TRBV7-2 combines with J gene TRBJ2-5, with a tentative D call TRBD2 (6 bases). The CDR3 bases are TGTGCCAGCAGCTTAGCATCCGGGGGTGTGGGTCCGCCCTACTTC. This sequence encodes CASSLASGGVGPPYF.